The rows below give T cell receptor beta chains drawn from one sample of a study of control samples from healthy donors and cancer patients. Clones were sequenced by immunoSEQ multiplex PCR, and TCRdb holds only the in-frame ones, with some missing. The repertoire holds roughly 220,000 clones, with 90% to 95% as singletons. Sequencing was carried out using blood. The source is a man in his fifties or sixties in good health. Both conserved end residues are part of each CDR3. D genes are given only for firm matches. The listing skips clone size in some rows; elsewhere it reads once, few, many or a size class.

>NA|TRBV2|TRBJ1-1|NA|11
TGCGCGGGGAAACTGAACACTGAAGCTTTCTTT
CAGKLNTEAFF
>NA|TRBV5-1|TRBJ2-4|NA|14
TGCGCCAGCAGCTTGGAACAGGGCAAAAACATTCAGTACTTC
CASSLEQGKNIQYF
>NA|TRBV6-5|TRBJ1-1|NA|14
TGTGCCAGCAGAATTGACACCGGGAACACTGAAGCTTTCTTT
CASRIDTGNTEAFF
>NA|TRBV9|TRBJ1-2|NA|15
TGTGCCAGCAGCGTAGGCCAGGGGACCCACTATGGCTACACCTTC
CASSVGQGTHYGYTF
>few|TRBV28|TRBJ2-7|NA|13
TGTGCCAGCAGTTGGGGAAGCTCCTACGAGCAGTACTTC
CASSWGSSYEQYF
>NA|TRBV6-5|TRBJ1-4|NA|14
TGTGCCAGCACCCCCGGGACAAATAATGAAAAACTGTTTTTT
CASTPGTNNEKLFF
>NA|TRBV28|TRBJ1-5|NA|15
TGTGCCAGCAGTTTAGGGGTAGGCAGCAATCAGCCCCAGCATTTT
CASSLGVGSNQPQHF
>NA|TRBV30|TRBJ2-3|NA|13
TGTGCCTGGAGGACAGGTAGCACAGATACGCAGTATTTT
CAWRTGSTDTQYF
>NA|TRBV24-1|TRBJ1-3|NA|13
TGTGCCACCAGTGACCCTGCCAGAAACACCATATATTTT
CATSDPARNTIYF
>NA|TRBV7-2|TRBJ2-1|NA|15
TGTGCCAGCAGCCGCTTGGTGGGGGGGCTTAATGAGCAGTTCTTC
CASSRLVGGLNEQFF
>NA|TRBV5-1|TRBJ2-3|NA|14
TGCGCCAGCAGCTTGGCCGGGGCTGGAGATACGCAGTATTTT
CASSLAGAGDTQYF
>NA|TRBV5-1|TRBJ1-2|NA|14
TGCGCCAGCAGCTTGGGGGACACGAACTATGGCTACACCTTC
CASSLGDTNYGYTF
>NA|TRBV5-1|TRBJ2-3|NA|14
TGCGCCAGCAGCTTAAGTGCTAGCACAGATACGCAGTATTTT
CASSLSASTDTQYF
>NA|TRBV9|TRBJ2-5|TRBD2|15
TGTGCCAGTACTACACTAGCGGGGATTCAAGAGACCCAGTACTTC
CASTTLAGIQETQYF
>NA|TRBV9|TRBJ1-1|TRBD1|14
TGTGCCAGCAGCGTAGGGGGACAGCCCACTGAAGCTTTCTTT
CASSVGGQPTEAFF
>NA|TRBV4-1|TRBJ1-1|NA|14
TGCGCCAGCAGCCATCCTGCCATCAACACTGAAGCTTTCTTT
CASSHPAINTEAFF
>NA|TRBV2|TRBJ2-2|NA|12
TGTGCCAGCAGTGGTGATACCGGGGAGCTGTTTTTT
CASSGDTGELFF
>NA|TRBV3-1/TRBV3-2|TRBJ1-3|NA|11
TGTGCCATCTCCAACGGAAACACCATATATTTT
CAISNGNTIYF